This TCR beta chain came from a study of shared clonotypes between healthy human individuals. The CDR3 length is 16 residues. Germline V gene lookup returns CDR1 MNHGY and CDR2 SAAAGT. The V gene lost 3 bases and the J gene lost 0 bases, with 14 bases spanning the gap. Terminally differentiated effector memory CD45RA+ cells were excluded by CCR7 positive selection of CD45RO-negative cells. Data came from immunoSEQ multiplex PCR; TCRdb stores just in-frame clones and leaves some out. Among 2 million or so clones listed, 85% to 95% were seen once. Sequencing was performed on naive CD8+ T cells sorted from blood. V and J are TRBV6-8 and TRBJ1-1; tentative D call: TRBD1 (5 bases). The origin of this receptor is a man aged 18 to 35 in good health. The CDR3 loop is CASSYQGKTMNTEAFF. The CDR3 nucleotides are TGTGCCAGCAGTTATCAGGGCAAGACCATGAACACTGAAGCTTTCTTT.